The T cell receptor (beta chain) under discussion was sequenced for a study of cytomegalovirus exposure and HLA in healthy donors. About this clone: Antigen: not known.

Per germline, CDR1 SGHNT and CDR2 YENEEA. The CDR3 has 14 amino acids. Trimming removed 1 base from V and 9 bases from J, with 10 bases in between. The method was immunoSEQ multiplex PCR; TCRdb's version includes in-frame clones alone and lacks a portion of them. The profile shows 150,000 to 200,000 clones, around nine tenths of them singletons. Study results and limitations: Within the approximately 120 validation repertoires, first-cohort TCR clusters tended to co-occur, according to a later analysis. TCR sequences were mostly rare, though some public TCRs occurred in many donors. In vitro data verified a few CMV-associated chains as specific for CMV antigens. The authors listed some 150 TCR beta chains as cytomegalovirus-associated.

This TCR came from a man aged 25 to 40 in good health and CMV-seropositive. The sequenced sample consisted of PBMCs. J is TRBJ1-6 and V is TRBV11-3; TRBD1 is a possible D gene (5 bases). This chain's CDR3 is CASSLGQGSSPLHF. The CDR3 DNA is TGTGCCAGCAGCTTAGGTCAGGGAAGTTCACCCCTCCACTTT.